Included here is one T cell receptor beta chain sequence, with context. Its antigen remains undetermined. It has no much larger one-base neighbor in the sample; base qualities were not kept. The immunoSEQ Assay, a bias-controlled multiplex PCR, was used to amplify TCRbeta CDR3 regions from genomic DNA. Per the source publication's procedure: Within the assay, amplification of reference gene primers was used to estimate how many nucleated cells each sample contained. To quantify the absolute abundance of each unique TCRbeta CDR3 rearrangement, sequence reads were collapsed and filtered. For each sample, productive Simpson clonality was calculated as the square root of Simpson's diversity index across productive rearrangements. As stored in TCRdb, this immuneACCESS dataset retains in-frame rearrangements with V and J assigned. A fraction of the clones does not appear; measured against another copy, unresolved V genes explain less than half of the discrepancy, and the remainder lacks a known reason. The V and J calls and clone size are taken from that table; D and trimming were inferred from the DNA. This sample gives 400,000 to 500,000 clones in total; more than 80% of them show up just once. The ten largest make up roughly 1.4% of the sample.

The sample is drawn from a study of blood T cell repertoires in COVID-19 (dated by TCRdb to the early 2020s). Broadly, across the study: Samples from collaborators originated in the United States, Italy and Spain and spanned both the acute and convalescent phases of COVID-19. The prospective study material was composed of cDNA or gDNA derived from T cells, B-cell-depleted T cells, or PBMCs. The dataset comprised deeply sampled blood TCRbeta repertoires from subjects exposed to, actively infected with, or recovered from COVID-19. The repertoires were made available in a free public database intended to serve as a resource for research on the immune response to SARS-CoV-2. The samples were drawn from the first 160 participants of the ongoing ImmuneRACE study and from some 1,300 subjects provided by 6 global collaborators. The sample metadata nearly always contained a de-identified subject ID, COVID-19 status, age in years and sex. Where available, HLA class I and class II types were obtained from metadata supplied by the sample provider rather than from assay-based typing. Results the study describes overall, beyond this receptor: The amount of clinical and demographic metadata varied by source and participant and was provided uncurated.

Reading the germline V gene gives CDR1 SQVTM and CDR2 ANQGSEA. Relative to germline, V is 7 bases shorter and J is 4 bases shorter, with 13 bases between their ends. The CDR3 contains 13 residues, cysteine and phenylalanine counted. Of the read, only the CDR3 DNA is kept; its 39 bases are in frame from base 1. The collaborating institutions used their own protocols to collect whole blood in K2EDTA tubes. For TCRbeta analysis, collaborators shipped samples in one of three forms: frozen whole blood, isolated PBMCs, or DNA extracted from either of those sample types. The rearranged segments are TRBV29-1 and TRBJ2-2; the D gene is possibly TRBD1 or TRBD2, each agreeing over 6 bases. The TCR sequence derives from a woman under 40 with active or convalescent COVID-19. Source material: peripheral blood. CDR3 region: CSARDTGTGELFF. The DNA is TGCAGCGCGCGGGACACGGGCACCGGGGAGCTGTTTTTT.